This record concerns one T cell receptor beta chain sequence. The same CDR3 also results from other DNA sequences found in this sample. CDR3 size: 13 residues. Looked up from germline, CDR1 is MGHDK and CDR2 is SYGVNS. Trimming left V 3 bases short and J 7 bases short, with 13 bases between. These data come from a study of lymphopenia after photon versus proton radiotherapy. Profiled with immunoSEQ multiplex PCR; TCRdb holds only in-frame clones, not every one. The table has about 34,000 clones, over 70% seen once. The chain links TRBV25-1 to TRBJ2-7; the D is unclear. This specimen was peripheral blood, taken from a patient treated with proton-based radiotherapy. The receptor's source is a woman aged 70-85 years with pancreatic cancer. Here the CDR3 DNA reads TGTGCCAGCAGTGAGTTGGGAAGGTCTGAGCAGTACTTC. Translation: CASSELGRSEQYF.